Shown below are 13 T cell receptor beta chains from a single sample sequenced in a study of T-cell memory formation after mild COVID-19. TCRdb independently ran MiXCR on the 5' RACE reads; one entry per CDR3 protein. The data hold around 250,000 distinct CDR3 sequences, with around 15% observed a single time. Sample: PBMCs or a T cell subset sorted from them (not recorded which). These receptors all come from a man between 18 and 29 years old who had mild COVID-19 (a few samples of this study predate the infection). Cell type and time point are not known.

This chain joins TRBV7-9 and TRBJ2-5; the D gene is possibly TRBD2 (5 bases). CDR3 size: 12 residues. V was shortened by 11 bases and J by 1 base, with 11 bases between the two germline ends. CDR1 and CDR2 (germline): SEHNR, FQNEAQ (reference sequence). In nucleotides, the CDR3 is TGTGCCGTAGACCGGGGCCAAGAGACCCAGTACTTC. This codes for CAVDRGQETQYF.

The genes are TRBV24-1 and TRBJ1-1; D may be TRBD1 (6 bases). The V end lost 4 bases, the J end lost 3 bases, and 14 bases lay between the germline ends. Germline V gene data show CDR1 as KGHDR and CDR2 as SFDVKD. The length of the CDR3 is 15 residues. For the CDR3, the DNA is TGTGCCACCAGTGAATCGACGACAGGACACACTGAAGCTTTCTTT. Translation gives CATSESTTGHTEAFF.

This clonotype has only a few counts. V usage is TRBV2 and J usage is TRBJ2-7; 14 bases match TRBD2. Germline CDR1 reads SNHLY; CDR2 reads FYNNEI. Unmatched junction bases numbered 15, after V lost 10 bases and J lost 7 bases. The CDR3 sequence is 16 residues long. The CDR3 DNA follows: TGTGCCACCTCTCCAGGACTAGCGGGGGGACCATGGGAGCAGTACTTC. Translation gives CATSPGLAGGPWEQYF.

V usage is TRBV5-1 and J usage is TRBJ2-2, with 9 bases that match TRBD2. The CDR3 spans 15 residues. Looked up from germline, CDR1 is SGHRS and CDR2 is YFSETQ. The J segment lost 1 base and the V segment lost 4 bases, leaving 2 bases of the junction unmatched. Written as DNA, the CDR3 is TGCGCCAGCAGCCAACTAGCGGGGAACACCGGGGAGCTGTTTTTT. Protein sequence: CASSQLAGNTGELFF.

The rearrangement links TRBV5-1 to TRBJ1-5; 8 bases are a match to TRBD1. The CDR3 spans 15 residues. The V gene's germline CDR1 is SGHRS and CDR2 YFSETQ. The V segment lost 4 bases and the J segment 0 bases; nucleotides outside the gene matches: 3. The CDR3 DNA follows: TGCGCCAGCAGCCCAGGGGGCGATAGCAATCAGCCCCAGCATTTT. The encoded protein is CASSPGGDSNQPQHF.

V gene TRBV27 combines with J gene TRBJ2-3; 7 bases fit TRBD1. From germline, CDR1 is MNHEY and CDR2 SMNVEV (reference sequence). This CDR3 comprises 15 residues. V lost 6 bases, J lost 4 bases, and 10 bases stayed unmatched. This CDR3 is CASSNRGPRPDTQYF. In DNA form, the CDR3 reads TGTGCCAGCAGCAACAGGGGACCCCGGCCAGATACGCAGTATTTT.

This clonotype has ten or more counts. V gene TRBV5-4 combines with J gene TRBJ2-7; D possibly corresponds to TRBD1 (5 bases). CDR3 length: 16 residues. Germline CDR1 reads SGHNT; CDR2 reads YYREEE (reference sequence). V was shortened by 2 bases and J by 1 base, with 16 bases between the two germline ends. For the CDR3, the DNA is TGTGCCAGCAGCTTTGGGTTTGACAGCCCATCCTACGAGCAGTACTTC. Residues: CASSFGFDSPSYEQYF.

Many counts were recorded for this clonotype. The chain combines TRBV4-3 with TRBJ2-2; TRBD2 might be the D (6 bases). The CDR3 totals 11 residues. Germline-derived CDR1 and CDR2 are LGHNA and YSLEER. Trimming cost V 11 bases and J 4 bases, with 8 bases left between them. The CDR3 DNA follows: TGCGCCGCGGGGTCCACCGGGGAGCTGTTTTTT. As protein: CAAGSTGELFF.

This clonotype has a handful of counts. The rearrangement uses TRBV10-3 and TRBJ2-7; TRBD1 aligns across 8 bases. Trimming took 7 bases from V and 3 from J; bases not matched to a gene: 8. Germline V gene sequence: CDR1 ENHRY, CDR2 SYGVKD. There are 14 residues in the CDR3. The CDR3 DNA reads TGTGCCATCAAAGAAGGAACAGGGGGCTACGAGCAGTACTTC. It specifies CAIKEGTGGYEQYF.

This clonotype was counted a few times. The chain is built from TRBV25-1 and TRBJ2-7; TRBD2 matches 7 bases. In germline, CDR1 is MGHDK, CDR2 SYGVNS. Germline trimming cut 2 bases from V and 3 bases from J; bases unmatched to any gene: 7. The CDR3 covers 15 residues. CDR3 region: CASSEPRTSGYEQYF. CDR3 sequence (DNA): TGTGCCAGCAGTGAACCACGGACTAGTGGCTACGAGCAGTACTTC.

J is TRBJ1-6 and V is TRBV6-5; D is possibly TRBD1 (5 bases). Germline V gene lookup returns CDR1 MNHEY and CDR2 SVGAGI. The V and J ends lost 2 bases and 7 bases respectively, with 9 bases between them. The length of the CDR3 is 14 residues. Here the CDR3 reads CASSYRGGNSPLHF. CDR3 nucleotide sequence: TGTGCCAGCAGTTACAGGGGAGGCAATTCACCCCTCCACTTT.

In this sample, this clonotype turned up a few times. The rearrangement joins TRBV5-1 to TRBJ2-5; tentative D call: TRBD1 (5 bases). V was shortened by 7 bases and J by 1 base, with 11 bases between the two germline ends. Germline assignment: CDR1 SGHRS and CDR2 YFSETQ. This CDR3 has 13 amino acids. Here the CDR3 reads CASRFDSQETQYF. DNA for the CDR3: TGCGCCAGCCGTTTTGACAGCCAAGAGACCCAGTACTTC. Complete variable domain (other parts from reference TRBV5-1 and TRBJ2-5): KAGVTQTPRYLIKTRGQQVTLSCSPISGHRSVSWYQQTPGQGLQFLFEYFSETQRNKGNFPGRFSGRQFSNSRSEMNVSTLELGDSALYLCASRFDSQETQYFGPGTRLLVL.

This clonotype was found a few times. The chain couples TRBV7-9 to TRBJ2-6; D is unresolved. V shed 9 bases and J shed 0 bases, with 12 bases lying between them. The CDR3 sequence is 15 residues long. Germline CDR1 is SEHNR and CDR2 is FQNEAQ (reference sequence). CDR3: CARRARSSGANVLTF. The CDR3 DNA follows: TGTGCCAGGAGAGCCCGGTCCTCTGGGGCCAACGTCCTGACTTTC.